This T cell receptor beta chain was recorded in a study of human T cells and chemical hapten exposure. Across the study: The scalp of each patient received a weekly diphenylcyclopropenone dose for the full roughly 25-week study. Small volume differences among pooled libraries mainly caused per-sample TCR yield variation.

Trimming removed 5 bases from V and 4 bases from J, with 15 bases in between. This CDR3 has 15 amino acids. Germline loops: CDR1 SGHAT, CDR2 FQNNGV. In regard to this clonotype: Its antigen is not known.

Findings of the study overall: The study found expanded TCRs formed significantly more large CDR3 similarity clusters than controls.

Time point meaning: patch test 1, 2 weeks after DPC sensitization. Treatment denoted: therapeutic diphenylcyclopropenone sensitization with weekly scalp DPC. TCRdb independently ran MiXCR on the RACE reads; one entry per CDR3 protein. Counted here are roughly 72,000 distinct CDR3 sequences, about a tenth occurring once; the ten biggest clones make up about 1.4%. The receptor comes from a woman in her forties or fifties with alopecia areata. Some clones in this sample may be carry-over from other donors' samples. The sample consisted of whole blood, taken in connection with sensitization to the hapten diphenylcyclopropenone (DPC). This sequence joins TRBV11-2 and TRBJ2-1, with D possibly being TRBD1 or TRBD2 (5 bases each). The CDR3 here is CASSRRDRKYNEQFF. The DNA for the CDR3 is TGTGCCAGCAGCCGCCGGGACCGGAAATACAATGAGCAGTTCTTC.